Below, 4 T cell receptor beta chains from the same sample are listed, as sequenced in a study of blood T cell repertoires in COVID-19 (dated by TCRdb to the early 2020s). Libraries came from the immunoSEQ multiplex PCR assay. TCRdb mirrors the immuneACCESS table, restricted to in-frame sequences. Some clones are absent from its copies; in checked studies, under half trace to an unresolved V gene, and the reason for the others is unknown. Across this sample there are just over 95,000 clones, with 90% seen only once. Of the sample, 4.5% to 5.5% is held by the ten largest clones. Input material: peripheral blood. All receptors derive from a man aged 50 to 60 with acute or convalescent COVID-19.

The J gene is TRBJ2-5, the V gene TRBV5-6; D call uncertain. This CDR3 region has 13 residues. Germline loops: CDR1 SGHDT, CDR2 YYEEEE. Between the trimmed V and J ends, which lost 0 bases and 3 bases, there was a span of 6 bases. The CDR3 nucleotides are TGTGCCAGCAGCTTGGTTCAGGAAGAGACCCAGTACTTC. This codes for CASSLVQEETQYF.

Here the CDR3 DNA reads TGTGCCAGCAGCCAAGAACGCTGGGGACAGGGGATGAGAGAGACCCAGTACTTC. Residues: CASSQERWGQGMRETQYF. The chain couples TRBV14 to TRBJ2-5, with 10 bases lining up with TRBD1. Trimming at V came to 0 bases and at J to 4 bases, leaving 11 bases not matched to a gene. Germline CDR1 SGHDN, CDR2 FVKESK. The CDR3 runs to 18 residues.

The rearrangement uses TRBV11-2 and TRBJ2-3; weak D call: TRBD2 (5 bases). Germline V gives CDR1 SGHAT, CDR2 FQNNGV. The CDR3 consists of 14 residues. V dropped 2 bases and J dropped 2 bases, with 8 bases sitting between them. The DNA for the CDR3 is TGTGCCAGCAGCTTAAGAGGGCTCACAGATACGCAGTATTTT. Its translation is CASSLRGLTDTQYF.

This sequence joins TRBV5-1 and TRBJ2-5, with D unresolved. Germline CDR1 SGHRS, CDR2 YFSETQ. The CDR3 has 14 residues. Trimming took off 0 bases at V and 0 bases at J, with 6 bases between the two ends. The CDR3 is CASSLVPDQETQYF. The CDR3 DNA is TGCGCCAGCAGCTTGGTTCCAGACCAAGAGACCCAGTACTTC.